The rows below give T cell receptor beta chains drawn from one sample of a study of shared clonotypes between healthy human individuals. The assay was immunoSEQ multiplex PCR, and TCRdb's table has in-frame clones only and misses some. Of about 700,000 clones in the sample, under 80% were seen once. Sequenced material: memory CD4+ T cells sorted from blood. The receptor set was obtained from a young woman in good health. Each CDR3 is given with its conserved first and last residue. D genes are given only for firm matches. Only part of the rows carry a size: once, few, many, or a class if the clone is expanded.

v_call	d_call	j_call	clone_size	cdr3_aa	cdr3_nt
TRBV9	-	TRBJ2-1	once	CASATHVDEQFF	TGTGCCAGCGCGACACACGTTGATGAGCAGTTCTTC
TRBV20-1	-	TRBJ2-7	-	CSAPSLGEQYF	TGCAGTGCCCCGTCCTTAGGAGAGCAGTACTTC
TRBV2	-	TRBJ1-2	-	CASRETEGSGYTF	TGTGCCAGCAGGGAAACAGAAGGGAGTGGCTACACCTTC
TRBV28	TRBD2	TRBJ2-5	-	CASSSPAYGRETQYF	TGTGCCAGCAGTTCCCCTGCTTACGGGAGGGAGACCCAGTACTTC
TRBV6-1	-	TRBJ2-6	-	CAHLAGANVLTF	TGTGCCCATTTGGCTGGGGCCAACGTCCTGACTTTC
TRBV2	-	TRBJ2-7	few	CASSGLANSYEQYF	TGTGCCAGCAGTGGACTCGCGAATTCCTACGAGCAGTACTTC
TRBV6-1	TRBD2	TRBJ2-7	few	CASSVTSGGRAEQYF	TGTGCCAGCAGTGTGACTAGCGGAGGCCGGGCCGAGCAGTACTTC
TRBV15	TRBD1	TRBJ1-5	few	CATSRDPGGLQPQHF	TGTGCCACCAGCAGAGACCCAGGGGGGCTTCAGCCCCAGCATTTT
TRBV27	-	TRBJ1-1	-	CASSVWSGTVNTEAFF	TGTGCCAGCAGTGTCTGGTCCGGGACGGTGAACACTGAAGCTTTCTTT
TRBV6-1	-	TRBJ1-3	-	CASRPTVNSGNTIYF	TGTGCCAGCAGGCCGACAGTTAACTCTGGAAACACCATATATTTT
TRBV16	-	TRBJ2-1	-	CASSQSVFYNEQFF	TGTGCCAGCAGCCAATCGGTGTTCTACAATGAGCAGTTCTTC
TRBV4-1	TRBD1	TRBJ1-1	-	CASSQPRQGANTEAFF	TGCGCCAGCAGCCAACCCCGACAGGGGGCGAACACTGAAGCTTTCTTT
TRBV27	-	TRBJ2-4	-	CASGAGVKNIQYF	TGTGCCAGCGGGGCTGGGGTCAAAAACATTCAGTACTTC
TRBV5-1	-	TRBJ2-1	few	CASSAASGSYNEQFF	TGCGCCAGCAGCGCCGCCTCAGGGAGCTACAATGAGCAGTTCTTC
TRBV7-6	TRBD1	TRBJ2-7	-	CASSLEDRGYEQYF	TGTGCCAGCAGCTTAGAGGACAGGGGGTACGAGCAGTACTTC
TRBV19	-	TRBJ1-4	-	CASSTLQGNHEKLFF	TGTGCCAGTAGTACCCTACAGGGTAATCACGAAAAACTGTTTTTT
TRBV27	-	TRBJ1-3	-	CASSLRPGAGNTIYF	TGTGCCAGCAGTTTACGACCAGGGGCTGGAAACACCATATATTTT
TRBV9	-	TRBJ1-2	few	CASSVEERGRGYTF	TGTGCCAGCAGCGTAGAGGAGAGGGGACGGGGCTACACCTTC
TRBV19	-	TRBJ1-5	-	CASSPRQPGHYSNQPQHF	TGTGCCAGTAGTCCACGACAGCCGGGACATTATAGCAATCAGCCCCAGCATTTT
TRBV27	-	TRBJ2-7	once	CASSVSSSRGVPYEQYF	TGTGCCAGCAGCGTATCTTCCTCTAGGGGAGTCCCCTACGAGCAGTACTTC
TRBV5-1	-	TRBJ2-7	-	CASSLEPGEAYEQYF	TGCGCCAGCAGCTTGGAACCAGGGGAGGCCTACGAGCAGTACTTC
TRBV5-5	-	TRBJ1-2	-	CASSLAPANYGYTF	TGTGCCAGCAGCTTGGCCCCAGCGAACTATGGCTACACCTTC
TRBV6-1	-	TRBJ2-3	-	CASSEGAEQYF	TGTGCCAGCAGTGAAGGGGCGGAGCAGTATTTT
TRBV18	-	TRBJ2-5	-	CASSYSSGETQYF	TGTGCCAGCTCATATTCGTCGGGAGAGACCCAGTACTTC
TRBV7-2	TRBD2	TRBJ2-3	-	CASSLGLAATDTQYF	TGTGCCAGCAGCTTGGGACTAGCGGCCACAGATACGCAGTATTTT
TRBV7-6	-	TRBJ2-5	-	CASSLVLAGSVEETQYF	TGTGCCAGCAGCTTAGTTCTGGCGGGCAGTGTAGAGGAGACCCAGTACTTC
TRBV28	TRBD1	TRBJ1-1	few	CASSSGGTANTEAFF	TGTGCCAGCAGTTCAGGGGGGACAGCGAACACTGAAGCTTTCTTT
TRBV4-1	-	TRBJ2-1	-	CASSWQVAEGSIEQFF	TGCGCCAGCAGCTGGCAGGTAGCGGAGGGGAGTATTGAGCAGTTCTTC
TRBV5-1	-	TRBJ1-1	-	CASSPGSRIWDTEAFF	TGCGCCAGCAGCCCAGGTAGCAGGATCTGGGACACTGAAGCTTTCTTT
TRBV19	-	TRBJ2-3	-	CASRGQSQGAYTQYF	TGTGCCAGTAGGGGCCAAAGCCAGGGAGCATATACGCAGTATTTT
TRBV9	-	TRBJ2-1	-	CASSVAPQNNEQFF	TGTGCCAGCAGCGTAGCGCCCCAGAACAATGAGCAGTTCTTC
TRBV6-5	-	TRBJ1-4	-	CASSYHGGGDEKLFF	TGTGCCAGCAGTTACCACGGTGGGGGGGATGAAAAACTGTTTTTT
TRBV28	TRBD1	TRBJ2-2	-	CASSLPGQGTGELFF	TGTGCCAGCAGCTTACCGGGACAGGGGACCGGGGAGCTGTTTTTT
TRBV9	-	TRBJ2-2	few	CASSVLLQAGELFF	TGTGCCAGCAGCGTACTCCTTCAGGCCGGGGAGCTGTTTTTT
TRBV27	TRBD2	TRBJ2-7	-	CASSRTSGALYEQYF	TGTGCCAGCAGTCGGACTAGCGGGGCTTTGTACGAGCAGTACTTC
TRBV27	-	TRBJ2-2	-	CASSERLTTGELFF	TGTGCCAGCAGCGAGCGACTGACCACCGGGGAGCTGTTTTTT
TRBV7-9	-	TRBJ1-2	once	CASSLPYGTLKLYGYTF	TGTGCCAGCAGCTTGCCGTACGGGACGTTGAAGTTGTATGGCTACACCTTC
TRBV4-1	-	TRBJ1-5	-	CASSQDWAGNNQPQHF	TGCGCCAGCAGCCAAGATTGGGCAGGCAACAATCAGCCCCAGCATTTT
TRBV27	-	TRBJ1-2	-	CASSSVSGSGYGYTF	TGTGCCAGCAGCTCCGTCTCGGGGAGCGGCTATGGCTACACCTTC
TRBV28	-	TRBJ1-2	few	CASSSGRGAYGYTF	TGTGCCAGCAGTTCGGGAAGGGGGGCCTATGGCTACACCTTC
TRBV28	TRBD1	TRBJ2-7	few	CASSLYGTGVYEQYF	TGTGCCAGCAGTTTGTACGGGACAGGAGTCTACGAGCAGTACTTC